This T cell receptor (beta chain) was obtained from a study of regulatory and conventional T cells in RAG deficiency. Whole-study results and caveats: Omenn patients showed >85% Treg-Tconv overlap and shorter CDR3 lengths. Shannon entropy fell and Simpson indices rose in RAG-deficient patients.

As concerns this clone: The antigen is undetermined.

The table came from immunoSEQ multiplex PCR; TCRdb's copy has only in-frame clones and leaves some out. The sample comprises 30,000 to 40,000 clones, over 75% of which are singletons, and roughly 13% rests with the top ten. The J segment lost 1 base and the V segment lost 0 bases, leaving 6 bases of the junction unmatched. CDR3 length: 17 amino acids. The data also belong to a second study, concerning regulatory T cells. In that study: The PCR used 52 TRBV and 13 TRBJ primers. Skewed V and J usage and few unique V-J pairs marked patient repertoires, most in Tregs.

Sequencing was carried out using CD8+ T cells sorted from blood. The origin of this receptor is a human donor in good health. V usage is TRBV23-1 and J usage is TRBJ2-3; TRBD1 agrees at 8 bases. TRBV23-1 is sorted into the ORF group, with uncertain function. CDR3 bases: TGCGCCAGCAGTCAATCTTGGACAGGGTTGGGCACAGATACGCAGTATTTT. It codes for CASSQSWTGLGTDTQYF.